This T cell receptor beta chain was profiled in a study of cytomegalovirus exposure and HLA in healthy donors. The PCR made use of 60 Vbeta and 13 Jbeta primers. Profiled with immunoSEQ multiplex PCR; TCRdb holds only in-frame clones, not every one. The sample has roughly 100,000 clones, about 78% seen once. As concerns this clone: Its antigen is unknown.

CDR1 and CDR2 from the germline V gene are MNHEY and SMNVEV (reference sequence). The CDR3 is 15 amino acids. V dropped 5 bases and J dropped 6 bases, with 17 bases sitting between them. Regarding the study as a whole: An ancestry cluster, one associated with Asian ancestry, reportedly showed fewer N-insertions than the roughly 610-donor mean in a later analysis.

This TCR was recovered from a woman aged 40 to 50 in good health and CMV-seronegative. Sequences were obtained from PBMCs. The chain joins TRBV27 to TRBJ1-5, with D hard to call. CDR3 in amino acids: CASSSYGVISQPQHF. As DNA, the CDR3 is TGTGCCAGCAGTAGCTACGGGGTTATAAGTCAGCCCCAGCATTTT.